Listed below are T cell receptor beta chains from one sample, sequenced in a study of blood T cell repertoires in COVID-19. TCRdb's table, derived via immunoSEQ multiplex PCR, lists solely in-frame clones and lacks some. The table includes 70,000 or so clones, around 79% detected once. The sequencing sample was made of peripheral blood. The receptors shown here come from a man aged 55-75 years with acute or convalescent COVID-19. CDR3s include the opening cysteine and the closing phenylalanine or tryptophan. D genes are given only for firm matches. Clone size is stated in some rows and not others, as once, few, many or a class when expanded.

d_call	v_call	j_call	clone_size	cdr3_nt	cdr3_aa
-	TRBV7-9	TRBJ1-2	few	TGTGCCAGCAGCTTACTTTTAGGTCAGGGAGGCGGCTACACCTTC	CASSLLLGQGGGYTF
TRBD1	TRBV6-5	TRBJ1-2	-	TGTGCCACCCATCCACAGGGGAAAAACTATGGCTACACCTTC	CATHPQGKNYGYTF
-	TRBV9	TRBJ1-5	-	TGTGCCAGCAGCGGCCAGGGTTACCAGCCCCAACATTTT	CASSGQGYQPQHF
-	TRBV6-5	TRBJ2-5	-	TGTGCCGGGGGAGACGCGGGGATTCAAGAGACCCAGTACTTC	CAGGDAGIQETQYF
TRBD1	TRBV4-2	TRBJ1-1	few	TGTGCCAGCAGCCGAAGGGACAGGGGTGACACTGAAGCTTTCTTT	CASSRRDRGDTEAFF
-	TRBV28	TRBJ1-1	-	TGTGCCAGCGAGGGAGGCACTGAAGCTTTCTTT	CASEGGTEAFF
-	TRBV14	TRBJ1-2	-	TGTGCCAGCAGCCAAGAAACAGGGTGGCTCTATGGCTACACCTTC	CASSQETGWLYGYTF
TRBD1	TRBV2	TRBJ1-5	-	TGTGCCAGCCGGTCGCCAGGGGGGCTGGGCGGCAATCAGCCCCAGCATTTT	CASRSPGGLGGNQPQHF
-	TRBV6-5	TRBJ1-1	-	TGTGCCAGCATCAATCTAATGAACACTGAAGCTTTCTTT	CASINLMNTEAFF
TRBD1	TRBV6-6	TRBJ1-2	-	TGTGCCAGCAGTGAGGGACAGGGGTATTACTATGGCTACACCTTC	CASSEGQGYYYGYTF
TRBD2	TRBV24-1	TRBJ2-3	-	TGTGCCACCAGTGATTTTACTAGCGGGGGGACAGATACGCAGTATTTT	CATSDFTSGGTDTQYF
TRBD1	TRBV7-9	TRBJ1-6	few	TGTGCCAGCAGCAATGGACAGGGGTTTTATAATTCACCCCTCCACTTT	CASSNGQGFYNSPLHF
TRBD2	TRBV19	TRBJ2-7	few	TGTGCCAGTAGTAGGGGACTAGGTCTTTGGGAGCAGTACTTC	CASSRGLGLWEQYF